This T cell receptor beta chain is from a study of blood T cell repertoires in COVID-19. Study-level information: The United States, Italy and Spain provided the acute and convalescent COVID-19 samples. T cells, B-cell-depleted T cells, or PBMCs provided the cDNA or gDNA that served as material.

Cohort allocation depended upon clinical history that participants reported. Recovery meant two consecutive negative NP/OP PCR tests, professional clearance, or resolved symptoms. Clones were sequenced by immunoSEQ multiplex PCR, and TCRdb holds only the in-frame ones, with some missing. Of around 170,000 clones listed, 84% are singletons. The sequenced material came from PBMCs or T cells enriched from blood (not recorded which). This TCR was recovered from a man aged 45-65 years who had recovered from COVID-19.

This chain's CDR3 is CASHYRGRGNTGELFF. CDR3 in DNA: TGTGCCTCACATTACCGAGGGAGGGGGAACACCGGGGAGCTGTTTTTT. The chain combines TRBV28 with TRBJ2-2; 7 positions agree with TRBD2. Per germline, CDR1 MDHEN and CDR2 SYDVKM. Germline trimming cut 11 bases from V and 1 base from J; bases unmatched to any gene: 13. CDR3 size: 16 residues.